One sample yielded the 2 T cell receptor beta chains listed below, sequenced in a study of post-analysis software for immune sequencing data. Study findings and constraints: TRBV5-6, TRBV5-1 and TRBV20-1 were among four or five TRBV segments more frequent in patients than controls.

For these TCRs, the target antigens are not known. Unique molecular identifiers were present in the TCR beta cDNA libraries. Via MiXCR, TCRdb re-called the PCR reads, giving one row per CDR3 protein. Of 350,000 to 450,000 distinct CDR3 sequences in the sample, around 33% were seen once. The sample taken for sequencing was blood. The receptors derive from a girl aged 5-17 years with multiple sclerosis.

This chain links TRBV7-6 with TRBJ2-5, with 7 bases identical to TRBD2. The trim removed 5 bases at V and 3 bases at J, leaving 12 bases unmatched. This CDR3 comprises 16 residues. Germline assignment: CDR1 SGHVS and CDR2 FNYEAQ. Here the CDR3 DNA reads TGTGCCAGCAGCACACACCGGGACTACTTCGAAGAGACCCAGTACTTC. It specifies CASSTHRDYFEETQYF.

This clonotype came up a few times. The chain employs TRBV9 and TRBJ2-5, with TRBD2 matching over 10 bases. Unmatched junction bases numbered 9, after V lost 2 bases and J lost 5 bases. This CDR3 is 16 amino acids long. The germline V gene has CDR1 SGDLS and CDR2 YYNGEE. The CDR3 coding sequence is TGTGCCAGCAGCGTTGGGAGCGGGGGGGCGGGGGAGACCCAGTACTTC. Its protein product is CASSVGSGGAGETQYF.